These T cell receptor beta chains were read from a single sample in a study of OX40 agonist ivuxolimab in advanced cancers. Data came from immunoSEQ multiplex PCR; TCRdb stores just in-frame clones and leaves some out. This table has tens of thousands of clones, about 80% appearing once. The sample here was CD4+ or CD8+ T cells sorted from blood, taken in a trial of the OX40 agonist ivuxolimab. The receptors come from an adult with an advanced solid tumor such as melanoma, head and neck, liver or kidney cancer. Both conserved end residues are part of each CDR3. Fields, in order: V gene, clone size, J gene, D gene, CDR3 DNA, CDR3 protein. The D gene is left open where the match is weak. Rows may omit the clone size; those that give it use once, few, many or a size class.

TRBV30	once	TRBJ2-2	-	TGTGCCTGGAGTGTGAAGGAAAACGGGGAGCTGTTTTTT	CAWSVKENGELFF
TRBV5-1	few	TRBJ2-7	-	TGCGCCAGCAGCTTGGAAGGGTGGTCCTACGAGCAGTACTTC	CASSLEGWSYEQYF
TRBV7-2	-	TRBJ2-2	TRBD2	TGTGCCAGCAGCTTAGGGAGTTCCCTAGCGGGGAAGAGGACCGGGGAGCTGTTTTTT	CASSLGSSLAGKRTGELFF
TRBV5-1	-	TRBJ2-1	-	TGCGCCAGCAGCTTTATATCTAGCGTCAATGAGCAGTTCTTC	CASSFISSVNEQFF
TRBV19	-	TRBJ1-1	-	TGTGCCAGTAGTGTCGGCCAGGGTGCCAGCGAAGCTTTCTTT	CASSVGQGASEAFF
TRBV19	-	TRBJ2-5	TRBD1	TGTGCCAGTAGTAGACAGGGGGCGAGGGAGACCCAGTACTTC	CASSRQGARETQYF
TRBV30	-	TRBJ1-4	-	TGTGCCTGGAGCGCAAGAGGGGAGTCCCTGTTTTTT	CAWSARGESLFF
TRBV7-3	-	TRBJ2-3	-	TGTGCCAGCAGTGTCCGGGACGGGCCCACAGATACGCAGTATTTT	CASSVRDGPTDTQYF
TRBV7-3	-	TRBJ2-4	TRBD1	TGTGCCAGCAGCTATGACAGGGGGAGCATTCAGTACTTC	CASSYDRGSIQYF
TRBV6-5	-	TRBJ1-1	-	TGTGCCAGCAGTCTAGGGGTGAGCACTGAAGCTTTCTTT	CASSLGVSTEAFF
TRBV30	-	TRBJ2-5	-	TGTGCCTGGAGTGTGCAGGGGGGGTACCAAGAGACCCAGTACTTC	CAWSVQGGYQETQYF
TRBV28	-	TRBJ2-7	-	TGTGCCAGCAGTTTACGGTACGAGCAGTACTTC	CASSLRYEQYF
TRBV7-2	-	TRBJ1-3	-	TGTGCCAGCAGCTTTTTTTCGGCGGCCTCTGGAAACACCATATATTTT	CASSFFSAASGNTIYF
TRBV7-9	-	TRBJ1-2	-	TGTGCCAGCAACAATGGGGGGGACTATGGCTACACCTTC	CASNNGGDYGYTF
TRBV11-2	few	TRBJ2-7	TRBD2	TGTGCCAGCTCTAGCGGGGGGGCCTACGAGCAGTACTTC	CASSSGGAYEQYF
TRBV6-6	-	TRBJ2-2	TRBD2	TGTGCCAGCACACTTCGACTAGCTGAGGCCGGGGAGCTGTTTTTT	CASTLRLAEAGELFF
TRBV11-1	-	TRBJ2-2	-	TGTGCCAGCAGCTTAGTCAGGAGCACCGGGGAGCTGTTTTTT	CASSLVRSTGELFF
TRBV11-2	-	TRBJ2-5	-	TGTGCCAGCAGCTTAGGGGCTGGGGGCAACCAAGAGACCCAGTACTTC	CASSLGAGGNQETQYF
TRBV29-1	-	TRBJ2-7	TRBD1	TGCAGCGTGGATCCGGGACAGGGGGTCGGCGAGCAGTACTTC	CSVDPGQGVGEQYF
TRBV7-2	once	TRBJ2-4	-	TGTGCCAGCAGCACAACTAGAAACATTCAGTACTTC	CASSTTRNIQYF
TRBV27	-	TRBJ2-1	-	TGTGCCAGCTGGAGAGGGAGCCATGAGCAGTTCTTC	CASWRGSHEQFF
TRBV28	-	TRBJ1-2	TRBD1	TGTGCCAGCAGACCAGGACAGGAAAACTATGGCTACACCTTC	CASRPGQENYGYTF
TRBV27	once	TRBJ2-7	TRBD2	TGTGCCAGCAGTTTAACTAGCGGGAGGGTCAACGAGCAGTACTTC	CASSLTSGRVNEQYF
TRBV18	-	TRBJ2-7	TRBD2	TGTGCCAGCTCACCACAGCAACGGGAGGGCCGTGAGCAGTACTTC	CASSPQQREGREQYF
TRBV5-1	-	TRBJ2-5	-	TGCGCCAGCAGCCCCGGGACCCTGGAGACCCAGTACTTC	CASSPGTLETQYF
TRBV5-4	few	TRBJ2-5	TRBD1	TGTGCCAGCAGGTACACAGGGGGCGCCCAGTACTTC	CASRYTGGAQYF
TRBV7-9	-	TRBJ2-7	TRBD1	TGTGCCAGCAGCTTAAAGGGGGCGGACTACGAGCAGTACTTC	CASSLKGADYEQYF
TRBV7-2	-	TRBJ2-7	-	TGTGCCAGCAGCGTGGGGGGACCAGGAAACTACGAGCAGTACTTC	CASSVGGPGNYEQYF
TRBV21-1	-	TRBJ2-6	-	TGTGCCAGCAGCCCCCGGCAGGGGAAACTATGTTGTGGGGCCAACGTCCTGACTTTC	CASSPRQGKLCCGANVLTF
TRBV5-1	-	TRBJ1-2	TRBD1	TGCGCCAGCAGCTTGGGGACAGGGGCCTACTATGGCTACACCTTC	CASSLGTGAYYGYTF
TRBV6-4	-	TRBJ1-1	-	TGTGCCAGCAGTGATTGGGGAAGCACTGAAGCTTTCTTT	CASSDWGSTEAFF
TRBV28	few	TRBJ1-3	TRBD1	TGTGCCAGCAGTTTATTCGGGCAGGGGGCATGGTCGCCTGGAAACACCATATATTTT	CASSLFGQGAWSPGNTIYF
TRBV28	-	TRBJ2-3	-	TGTGCCAGCAGTTTCCCTTCTCGACCAGATACGCAGTATTTT	CASSFPSRPDTQYF
TRBV27	-	TRBJ2-7	-	TGTGCCAGCAGCTCCACCCCCGGACTCCATTCCTACGAGCAGTACTTC	CASSSTPGLHSYEQYF
TRBV10-3	-	TRBJ1-5	-	TGTGCCACCCAGGGAGGAGAGGGGAATCAGCCCCAGCATTTT	CATQGGEGNQPQHF
TRBV4-2	-	TRBJ2-7	-	TGTGCCAGCAGCCAAACCACCGGGACAAACTACGAGCAGTACTTC	CASSQTTGTNYEQYF
TRBV9	-	TRBJ2-4	-	TGTGCCAGCAGCTCCGACCAGGGAAACATTCAGTACTTC	CASSSDQGNIQYF
TRBV28	-	TRBJ2-3	TRBD2	TGTGCCAGCAGTTCCCTAGCGGGGGGCACAGATACGCAGTATTTT	CASSSLAGGTDTQYF
TRBV9	-	TRBJ2-3	-	TGTGCCAGCAGCCCCGGACAGTCAAACACAGATACGCAGTATTTT	CASSPGQSNTDTQYF
TRBV7-2	-	TRBJ1-5	-	TGTGCCAGCAGGCGGGACGGCCCCTATCAGCCCCAGCATTTT	CASRRDGPYQPQHF